This TCR beta chain comes out of a study of Graves' ophthalmopathy and Graves' hyperthyroidism. Points from the study as a whole: Using 13 signatures, a model distinguished ophthalmopathy from stable hyperthyroidism, reaching around 85% sensitivity and approximately 81% specificity.

There are many counts of this clonotype. What it binds is unknown. The V gene lost 6 bases and the J gene lost 5 bases, with 13 bases spanning the gap. Germline loops: CDR1 SGHAT, CDR2 FQNNGV. The CDR3 runs 13 residues. CDR3 regions of TCR beta were amplified from RNA transcripts. HTBI primers were used in a first-round RT-PCR, which preceded a second-round multiplex PCR. TCRdb analysed the multiplex PCR reads with MiXCR anew, one entry per CDR3 protein. The profile covers 400,000 to 500,000 distinct CDR3 sequences, with more than 20% appearing a single time and roughly 3.2% taken by the ten largest. Sequenced material: peripheral blood. The gene calls are TRBV11-2 and TRBJ2-5; D might be TRBD2 (5 bases). This receptor was obtained from a woman under 30 with stable Graves' hyperthyroidism. The CDR3 DNA reads TGTGCCAGCAGACCCACTAGTATTGAGACCCAGTACTTC. Its translation: CASRPTSIETQYF. Filled out from reference TRBV11-2 and TRBJ2-5, the complete variable domain reads EAGVAQSPRYKIIEKRQSVAFWCNPISGHATLYWYQQILGQGPKLLIQFQNNGVVDDSQLPKDRFSAERLKGVDSTLKIQPAKLEDSAVYLCASRPTSIETQYFGPGTRLLVL.